The 26 T cell receptor beta chains below come from one sample, sequenced in a study of T cell clones after liver transplantation (dated by TCRdb to the late 2010s). The library was produced with the immunoSEQ multiplex PCR assay. TCRdb retrieved this table from immuneACCESS and kept in-frame rearrangements only. Not all clones are present; in checked studies, unresolved V genes account for under half, and no reason is known for the remainder. The sample table holds 95,000 to 130,000 clones, of which 90% were seen once. In total, the top ten clones hold 0.75% to 0.85% of the sample. Sequenced material: CD4+ T cells from blood, taken 12 months after liver transplant. The receptors come from a human patient who received a liver transplant. Following a transplant, some T cells may be graft donor cells, not patient cells.

V usage is TRBV7-2 and J usage is TRBJ1-5; D not resolved. The V gene's germline CDR1 is SGHTA and CDR2 FQGNSA. This CDR3 is 14 amino acids long. V was trimmed by 3 bases and J by 5 bases, leaving 11 bases between them. CDR3 protein: CASSFGGRDQPQHF. CDR3 bases: TGTGCCAGCAGCTTCGGTGGGAGGGATCAGCCCCAGCATTTT.

The J gene is TRBJ2-5, the V gene TRBV2, with 7 nucleotides matching TRBD2. The CDR3 contains 14 residues. Germline CDR1 is SNHLY and CDR2 is FYNNEI. The V gene end was trimmed by 7 bases and the J gene end by 2 bases; junction bases not matched to a gene: 7. The CDR3 sequence: CASMTKAGQETQYF. In DNA, the CDR3 is TGTGCCAGCATGACCAAAGCGGGACAAGAGACCCAGTACTTC.

This sequence joins TRBV18 and TRBJ2-2, with D tentatively TRBD1 (5 bases). In germline, CDR1 is KGHSH, CDR2 LQKENI. This CDR3 contains 17 residues. V lost 0 bases and J lost 4, with 15 bases in between. CDR3 loop: CASSPPELQAGTGELFF. CDR3 in DNA: TGTGCCAGCTCACCACCGGAGTTACAGGCTGGCACCGGGGAGCTGTTTTTT.

The genes are TRBV5-1 and TRBJ2-3; D is ambiguous. There are 15 residues in the CDR3. The germline V gene encodes CDR1 SGHRS and CDR2 YFSETQ. Trimming took 4 bases from V and 6 from J, leaving 18 bases between them. The CDR3 here is CASSPFGGAADTQYF. CDR3 nucleotides: TGCGCCAGCAGCCCCTTCGGTGGTGCCGCGGATACGCAGTATTTT.

This clone was detected only a few times. The chain carries TRBV5-6 and TRBJ2-5, with 14 nucleotides matching TRBD2. V lost 5 bases, J lost 5 bases, and 2 bases stayed unmatched. The CDR3 is made up of 14 amino acids. From germline, CDR1 is SGHDT and CDR2 YYEEEE. The DNA of the CDR3 is TGTGCCAGCAGGGGGACTAGCGGGAGTGAGACCCAGTACTTC. Its protein is CASRGTSGSETQYF.

This clone was seen more than once but under ten times. The chain carries TRBV2 and TRBJ1-5, with no clear D. Germline V CDR1 and CDR2: SNHLY, FYNNEI. V shed 3 bases and J shed 5 bases, with 11 bases lying between them. The length of the CDR3 is 14 residues. This CDR3 reads CASSETGEDQPQHF. The CDR3 DNA reads as TGTGCCAGCAGTGAGACGGGAGAGGATCAGCCCCAGCATTTT.

The CDR3 sequence: CASSGGGGRPYNEQFF. The CDR3 bases are TGTGCCAGCAGCGGGGGAGGCGGGAGGCCCTACAATGAGCAGTTCTTC. This sequence joins TRBV7-2 and TRBJ2-1, with 8 nucleotides matching TRBD2. Germline trimming cut 5 bases from V and 2 bases from J; bases unmatched to any gene: 8. The CDR3 is made up of 16 amino acids. Germline loops: CDR1 SGHTA, CDR2 FQGNSA.

This chain joins TRBV15 and TRBJ2-3; 9 nucleotides match TRBD2. V trimming: 3 bases; J trimming: 2 bases; junction bases outside the gene matches: 12. The V gene's germline CDR1 is LNHNV and CDR2 YYDKDF (reference sequence). The length of the CDR3 is 18 residues. The CDR3 region is CATSSKQRLADPTDTQYF. For the CDR3, the DNA is TGTGCCACCAGCAGTAAGCAGCGACTAGCGGACCCCACAGATACGCAGTATTTT.

This chain uses TRBV15 with TRBJ2-6; D unresolved. The length of the CDR3 is 16 residues. Between the trimmed V and J ends, which lost 0 bases and 1 base, there was a span of 7 bases. Per the germline V gene, CDR1 is LNHNV and CDR2 is YYDKDF (reference sequence). The CDR3 spells CATSRDTNSGANVLTF. In DNA, the CDR3 is TGTGCCACCAGCAGAGATACAAATTCTGGGGCCAACGTCCTGACTTTC.

V gene TRBV5-5 combines with J gene TRBJ1-1, with 8 nucleotides matching TRBD1. V was clipped by 3 bases and J by 7 bases; unmatched bases: 2. Germline values: CDR1 SGHKS, CDR2 YYEKEE (reference sequence). The CDR3 has 12 amino acids. CDR3: CASSYGTGEAFF. In DNA form, the CDR3 reads TGTGCCAGCAGCTACGGGACAGGTGAAGCTTTCTTT.

The V and J genes are TRBV7-2 and TRBJ1-2; 7 bases are shared with TRBD1. This CDR3 has 18 residues. Per the germline V gene, CDR1 is SGHTA and CDR2 is FQGNSA. J lost 1 base, V lost 1 base, and 12 bases had no gene match. This chain's CDR3 is CASSLDQDRAGFNYGYTF. The CDR3 DNA reads TGTGCCAGCAGCTTAGACCAAGACAGGGCTGGCTTTAACTATGGCTACACCTTC.

The rearrangement joins TRBV6-1 to TRBJ2-2, with D possibly called TRBD1 or TRBD2 (5 bases each). The CDR3 loop spans 15 amino acids. V lost 7 bases to trimming and J lost 6 bases, with 18 bases between them. From germline, CDR1 is MNHNS and CDR2 SASEGT. The CDR3 loop is CASTGQFFDPGELFF. CDR3 nucleotide sequence: TGTGCCAGCACGGGGCAGTTCTTCGACCCCGGGGAGCTGTTTTTT.

Remarks on this clone: It is likely a read error, because the conserved phenylalanine at the end of the CDR3 is missing. The DNA is omitted, as the CDR3 cannot be located on it reliably, and the CDR3 follows TCRdb's listing. The rearrangement joins TRBV15 to TRBJ1-2; the D segment call TRBD1 is taken from the table without a DNA check. The CDR3 length is 12 residues, termini included. Germline V gene sequence: CDR1 LNHNV, CDR2 YYDKDF (reference sequence). This CDR3 reads CATSRATTGQVI.

The V gene is TRBV28, the J gene TRBJ2-3; 8 positions match TRBD1. Unmatched junction bases numbered 6, after V lost 1 base and J lost 0 bases. This CDR3 is 17 amino acids long. Germline lookup yields CDR1 MDHEN and CDR2 SYDVKM. CDR3 residues: CASSLFRTGSSTDTQYF. The DNA of the CDR3 is TGTGCCAGCAGTTTATTTCGGACAGGGAGTAGCACAGATACGCAGTATTTT.

On this clone: Other DNA sequences in the same sample also yield this CDR3. The rearrangement joins TRBV5-1 to TRBJ2-7; D is possibly TRBD1 or TRBD2 (6 bases each). Germline loops: CDR1 SGHRS, CDR2 YFSETQ. CDR3 length: 15 residues. V was clipped by 0 bases and J by 3 bases, with 13 bases between them. CDR3 bases: TGCGCCAGCAGCTTGGCCGGGGGCCTTGGCTACGAGCAGTACTTC. Its translation is CASSLAGGLGYEQYF.

This chain uses TRBV5-6 with TRBJ2-1; D perhaps matches TRBD1 (5 bases). CDR3 length equals 14 residues. Germline V gene data show CDR1 as SGHDT and CDR2 as YYEEEE. Trimming took 4 bases from V and 8 from J, leaving 16 bases between them. This chain's CDR3 is CASSRTDNRDEQFF. CDR3 DNA: TGTGCCAGCAGCAGGACGGACAACCGGGATGAGCAGTTCTTC.

This clone was seen a single time. The J gene is TRBJ2-7, the V gene TRBV14; D may match TRBD1 or TRBD2 (6 bases each). Germline-derived CDR1 and CDR2 are SGHDN and FVKESK. CDR3 size: 17 residues. V lost 0 bases to trimming and J lost 2 bases, with 17 bases between them. The CDR3, as DNA: TGTGCCAGCAGCCAAGATAGGTGTGGGGGGCTGCCCTACGAGCAGTACTTC. Protein product: CASSQDRCGGLPYEQYF.

The genes are TRBV5-1 and TRBJ2-3; no clear D. Germline V gene sequence: CDR1 SGHRS, CDR2 YFSETQ. Trimming removed 1 base from V and 0 bases from J, with 9 bases in between. The CDR3 loop spans 15 amino acids. The CDR3 DNA reads as TGCGCCAGCAGCTTGTGGACGGGTAGCACAGATACGCAGTATTTT. Residues: CASSLWTGSTDTQYF.

The chain combines TRBV18 with TRBJ1-5; possibly TRBD1 for D (5 bases). Germline V gene lookup returns CDR1 KGHSH and CDR2 LQKENI. Trimming stripped 4 bases from V and 5 bases from J, with 15 bases between. CDR3 length: 15 amino acids. As DNA, the CDR3 is TGTGCCAGCTCACTCGACAGCCGGTGGGATCAGCCCCAGCATTTT. Amino acids: CASSLDSRWDQPQHF.

The chain links TRBV18 to TRBJ2-4; D gene unclear. CDR1 KGHSH and CDR2 LQKENI come from the germline V gene. The CDR3 sequence is 14 residues long. Trimming cost V 6 bases and J 1 base, with 10 bases left between them. The DNA of the CDR3 is TGTGCCAGCTCCCCCCGGGCCGCCAAAAACATTCAGTACTTC. Amino acid sequence: CASSPRAAKNIQYF.

The chain couples TRBV28 to TRBJ1-4; tentative D call: TRBD1 (6 bases). Germline V gives CDR1 MDHEN, CDR2 SYDVKM. The CDR3 sequence is 15 residues long. Trimming took off 4 bases at V and 8 bases at J, with 17 bases between the two ends. In DNA, the CDR3 is TGTGCCAGCAGTTCCCGGGGGCCTCTTGGCGAAAAACTGTTTTTT. This codes for CASSSRGPLGEKLFF.

The CDR3 spells CASRRGGSYEQYF. CDR3 bases: TGTGCCAGCAGGCGGGGCGGCTCCTACGAGCAGTACTTC. The chain is built from TRBV2 and TRBJ2-7; weak D call: TRBD2 (6 bases). This CDR3 spans 13 amino acids. Trimming took off 6 bases at V and 0 bases at J, with 9 bases between the two ends. Germline lookup yields CDR1 SNHLY and CDR2 FYNNEI.

This rearrangement joins TRBV29-1 to TRBJ2-1; 13 nucleotides agree with TRBD2. V trimming: 4 bases; J trimming: 6 bases; junction bases outside the gene matches: 0. The germline V gene has CDR1 SQVTM and CDR2 ANQGSEA. This CDR3 is 13 amino acids long. Written as DNA, the CDR3 is TGCAGCGTTGGACTAGCGGGAGGCAATGAGCAGTTCTTC. This sequence encodes CSVGLAGGNEQFF.

The V call is TRBV15, the J call TRBJ2-7, with 7 bases aligning to TRBD2. Germline V CDR1 and CDR2: LNHNV, YYDKDF (reference sequence). V dropped 1 base and J dropped 1; count of bases not matched to a gene: 7. This CDR3 region has 16 residues. CDR3 sequence reads: CATSRGVLAQSYEQYF. CDR3 DNA sequence: TGTGCCACCAGCAGAGGGGTACTAGCGCAGTCCTACGAGCAGTACTTC.

This sequence joins TRBV9 and TRBJ2-3; TRBD1 aligns across 7 bases. The CDR3 contains 18 residues. Germline CDR1 is SGDLS and CDR2 is YYNGEE. V lost 0 bases to trimming and J lost 4 bases; unmatched junction nucleotides: 14. The CDR3 DNA reads as TGTGCCAGCAGCGTAGAGGGGGCCGGGACAAGGATTCCAGATACGCAGTATTTT. It yields the protein CASSVEGAGTRIPDTQYF.

The chain joins TRBV5-1 to TRBJ2-1, with a possible D match to TRBD1 (6 bases). Germline V gene data show CDR1 as SGHRS and CDR2 as YFSETQ. The CDR3 runs 15 residues. V was cut by 2 bases and J by 1 base, with 10 bases left in between. The CDR3 here is CASSFPRGSYNEQFF. In DNA form, the CDR3 reads TGCGCCAGCAGCTTTCCGAGGGGGTCCTACAATGAGCAGTTCTTC. The whole variable domain, filled in from reference TRBV5-1 and TRBJ2-1, reads KAGVTQTPRYLIKTRGQQVTLSCSPISGHRSVSWYQQTPGQGLQFLFEYFSETQRNKGNFPGRFSGRQFSNSRSEMNVSTLELGDSALYLCASSFPRGSYNEQFFGPGTRLTVL.